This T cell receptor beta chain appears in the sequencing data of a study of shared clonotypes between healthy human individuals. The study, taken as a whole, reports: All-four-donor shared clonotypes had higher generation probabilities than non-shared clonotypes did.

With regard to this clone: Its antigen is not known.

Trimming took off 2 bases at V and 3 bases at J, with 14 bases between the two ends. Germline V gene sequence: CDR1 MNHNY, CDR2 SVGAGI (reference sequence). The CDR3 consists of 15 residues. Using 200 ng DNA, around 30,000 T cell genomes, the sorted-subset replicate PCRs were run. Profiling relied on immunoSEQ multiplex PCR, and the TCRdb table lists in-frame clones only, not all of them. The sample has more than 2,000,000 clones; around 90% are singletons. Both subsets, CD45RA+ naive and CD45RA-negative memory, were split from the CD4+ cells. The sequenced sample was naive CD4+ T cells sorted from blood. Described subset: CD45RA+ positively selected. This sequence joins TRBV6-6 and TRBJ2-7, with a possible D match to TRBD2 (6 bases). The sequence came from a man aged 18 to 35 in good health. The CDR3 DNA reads TGTGCCAGCAGTTACGTCGGCGGGGAGATCTACGAGCAGTACTTC. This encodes CASSYVGGEIYEQYF.